The clone carrying this T cell receptor (beta chain) was counted at least ten times. The antigen is unknown. The sample belongs to a study of identical twins. Whole-study results and caveats: Whereas memory repertoires showed no such difference, abundant cord blood beta clonotypes carried fewer insertions. Modelling underestimated the level of out-of-frame TCR alpha sharing observed in monozygotic twins. For out-of-frame beta sequences, excess twin sharing was weaker.

The donors were all healthy and Caucasian. Germline V gives CDR1 LGHDT, CDR2 YNNKEL (reference sequence). This CDR3 spans 12 amino acids. V was trimmed by 4 bases and J by 5 bases, leaving 6 bases between them. TCRdb ran MiXCR on the 5' RACE reads and lists one entry per CDR3 protein. In the table there are about 530,000 distinct CDR3 sequences, 20% to 25% of which are singletons. A further study also used this sample, focusing on yellow fever vaccine responses in identical twins.

Source material: CD4+ T cells sorted from blood. The chain joins TRBV3-1 to TRBJ2-1; no definite D call. This receptor was taken from a woman aged 18 to 35 in good health. The CDR3 spells CASSRLDNEQFF. CDR3 nucleotides: TGTGCCAGCAGCCGCCTGGACAATGAGCAGTTCTTC.